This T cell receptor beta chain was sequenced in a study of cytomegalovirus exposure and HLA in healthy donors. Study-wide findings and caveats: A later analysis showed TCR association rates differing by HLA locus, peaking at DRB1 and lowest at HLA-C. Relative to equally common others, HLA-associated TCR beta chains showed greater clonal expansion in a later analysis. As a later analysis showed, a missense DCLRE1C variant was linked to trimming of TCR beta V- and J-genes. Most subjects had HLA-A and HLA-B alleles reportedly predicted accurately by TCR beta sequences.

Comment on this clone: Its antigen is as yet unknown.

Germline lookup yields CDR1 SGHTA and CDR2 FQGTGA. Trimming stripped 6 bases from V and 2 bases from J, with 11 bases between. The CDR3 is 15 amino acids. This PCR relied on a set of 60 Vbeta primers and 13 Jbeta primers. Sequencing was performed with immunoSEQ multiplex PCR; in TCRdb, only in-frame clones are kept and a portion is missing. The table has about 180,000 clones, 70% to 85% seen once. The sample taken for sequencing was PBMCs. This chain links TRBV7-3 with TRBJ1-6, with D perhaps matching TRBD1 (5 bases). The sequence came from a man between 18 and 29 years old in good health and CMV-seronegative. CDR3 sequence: CASRLDSAYNSPLHF. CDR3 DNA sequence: TGTGCCAGCAGGCTAGACAGTGCCTATAATTCACCCCTCCACTTT.